This entry lists 21 T cell receptor beta chains sequenced from one sample in a study of T-cell reconstitution after alpha-beta-depleted transplantation in children. Preparation of the TCRbeta library was carried out with unique molecular identifiers. TCRdb fed the PCR reads into MiXCR, producing one record per CDR3 protein. This table has around 600,000 distinct CDR3 sequences, more than 20% appearing once. The sample here was PBMCs, mostly from graft donor cells, taken 360 days after TCRalphabeta/CD19-depleted stem cell transplant. These receptors all come from a boy under two years old who had a stem cell transplant for acute myeloid leukemia, so the T cells may come from the graft donor.

Remarks on this clonotype: This likely came from a read error, as a far larger clone is one base away. The chain is built from TRBV7-9 and TRBJ2-5; the D is unclear. The J call could be wrong; TRBJ2-1 is a better fit for the DNA end. Germline loops: CDR1 SEHNR, CDR2 FQNEAQ (reference sequence). The CDR3 loop spans 12 amino acids. The CDR3 sequence: CASSLAQETQFF. CDR3 nucleotide sequence: TGTGCCAGCAGCTTAGCCCAAGAGACCCAGTTCTTC.

This clonotype has a single count. The J gene is TRBJ1-1, the V gene TRBV4-3; no firm D call. Trimming left V 0 bases short and J 4 bases short, with 15 bases between. The CDR3 extends over 16 amino acids. Germline-derived CDR1 and CDR2 are LGHNA and YSLEER. The CDR3 DNA sequence: TGCGCCAGCAGCCAAGATAAGGGTGTGTCTGGCACTGAAGCTTTCTTT. The encoded protein is CASSQDKGVSGTEAFF.

This chain joins TRBV7-9 and TRBJ1-6; 7 bases match TRBD1. Germline CDR1 is SEHNR and CDR2 is FQNEAQ (reference sequence). J was trimmed by 2 bases and V by 2 bases; bases with no gene match: 6. The CDR3 consists of 17 residues. This CDR3 reads CASSLSSDRAYNSPLHF. The CDR3 DNA reads as TGTGCCAGCAGCTTATCCAGCGACAGGGCCTATAATTCACCCCTCCACTTT.

The chain carries TRBV2 and TRBJ2-3, with 9 bases fitting TRBD1. Trimming cost V 5 bases and J 6 bases; bases outside gene matches: 9. Germline V gene lookup returns CDR1 SNHLY and CDR2 FYNNEI. The CDR3 has 15 amino acids. The CDR3 bases are TGTGCCAGCAGTCCCCGACAGGGGGGTATTGATACGCAGTATTTT. Amino acid sequence: CASSPRQGGIDTQYF.

The genes are TRBV6-6 and TRBJ2-5; no clear D gene. The germline V and J ends were trimmed by 7 bases and 4 bases, with 13 bases remaining between them. Germline values: CDR1 MNHNY, CDR2 SVGAGI (reference sequence). The CDR3 has 13 residues. CDR3 amino acids: CASTPGSSETQYF. Here the CDR3 DNA reads TGTGCCAGCACTCCCGGGTCTTCAGAGACCCAGTACTTC.

This clonotype was seen ten or more times. V usage is TRBV12-3 or TRBV12-4 and J usage is TRBJ1-5; D is ambiguous. The CDR3 loop spans 13 amino acids. The germline V and J ends were trimmed by 8 bases and 2 bases, with 10 bases remaining between them. The CDR3 spells CASSPQGNQPQHF. The DNA for the CDR3 is TGTGCCAGCTCACCCCAGGGCAATCAGCCCCAGCATTTT.

This sequence joins TRBV4-2 and TRBJ2-7; TRBD2 aligns across 12 bases. The J segment lost 2 bases and the V segment lost 4 bases, leaving 9 bases of the junction unmatched. Germline V lookup: CDR1 LGHNA, CDR2 YNFKEQ. The CDR3 has 17 amino acids. In DNA, the CDR3 is TGTGCCAGCAGCCCTACCTTGACTAGCGGGGGTACCTACGAGCAGTACTTC. Its protein product is CASSPTLTSGGTYEQYF.

This clonotype was observed at least ten times. This chain links TRBV6-1 with TRBJ2-5, with 9 positions matching TRBD1. Looked up from germline, CDR1 is MNHNS and CDR2 is SASEGT. The CDR3 has 15 amino acids. V trimming: 5 bases; J trimming: 5 bases; junction bases outside the gene matches: 9. CDR3 in DNA: TGTGCCAGCAGTCATGGGACAGGGCCAGGGGAGACCCAGTACTTC. It is translated as CASSHGTGPGETQYF.

This chain joins TRBV20-1 and TRBJ1-5, with 9 bases identical to TRBD1. Germline assignment: CDR1 DFQATT and CDR2 SNEGSKA (reference sequence). The CDR3 contains 14 residues. With V trimmed by 7 bases and J by 3 bases, 7 bases remained unmatched. The CDR3 spells CSGVTGGNNQPQHF. CDR3 nucleotides: TGCAGTGGCGTCACAGGGGGCAACAATCAGCCCCAGCATTTT.

The sample holds many counts of this clonotype. The chain employs TRBV12-3 or TRBV12-4 and TRBJ2-5, with D uncertain. The CDR3 is made up of 13 amino acids. V dropped 6 bases and J dropped 3 bases, with 11 bases sitting between them. In DNA form, the CDR3 reads TGTGCCAGCAGCCCAAGGATCAAAGAGACCCAGTACTTC. Translated: CASSPRIKETQYF.

The rearrangement joins TRBV11-2 to TRBJ2-5; D remains unclear. CDR1 and CDR2 (germline): SGHAT, FQNNGV. The CDR3 consists of 15 residues. The V and J ends lost 3 bases and 1 base respectively, with 12 bases between them. The CDR3 DNA reads as TGTGCCAGCAGCTTGGCCCCGAACCTCCAAGAGACCCAGTACTTC. Protein sequence: CASSLAPNLQETQYF. The variable domain in full, completed from reference TRBV11-2 and TRBJ2-5, reads EAGVAQSPRYKIIEKRQSVAFWCNPISGHATLYWYQQILGQGPKLLIQFQNNGVVDDSQLPKDRFSAERLKGVDSTLKIQPAKLEDSAVYLCASSLAPNLQETQYFGPGTRLLVL.

The V call is TRBV23-1, the J call TRBJ2-2, with unresolved D. TRBV23-1 is an open reading frame whose function is uncertain. Between the trimmed V and J ends, which lost 8 bases and 4 bases, there was a span of 17 bases. CDR3 length equals 15 residues. The CDR3 DNA sequence: TGCGCCAGCTTACCTACAGTGTCGGGCACCGGGGAGCTGTTTTTT. It translates to CASLPTVSGTGELFF.

This clonotype was detected many times. V is TRBV29-1 and J is TRBJ2-5; 8 bases map to TRBD1. V lost 3 bases and J lost 4; bases outside the gene matches: 10. The CDR3 length is 15 residues. From germline, CDR1 is SQVTM and CDR2 ANQGSEA. In DNA, the CDR3 is TGCAGCGTTGAGCATGGGCAGGGGGCCGCAGAGACCCAGTACTTC. It codes for CSVEHGQGAAETQYF.

The V and J genes are TRBV18 and TRBJ2-1, with 9 positions matching TRBD1. The CDR3 consists of 17 residues. Germline loops: CDR1 KGHSH, CDR2 LQKENI. V lost 2 bases and J lost 6; bases outside the gene matches: 11. The DNA of the CDR3 is TGTGCCAGCTCACCAATAATCGGGACAGGGCTAATCAATGAGCAGTTCTTC. As protein: CASSPIIGTGLINEQFF.

The table lists this clonotype with a few counts. The chain employs TRBV9 and TRBJ2-3, with D possibly being TRBD1 or TRBD2 (5 bases each). Trimming pared 1 base from V and 1 base from J, leaving 19 bases between. This CDR3 has 18 residues. The V gene's germline CDR1 is SGDLS and CDR2 YYNGEE. The CDR3 sequence: CASSVHGTSDYRTDTQYF. CDR3 in DNA: TGTGCCAGCAGCGTACACGGGACCTCCGATTACCGCACAGATACGCAGTATTTT.

This rearrangement joins TRBV9 to TRBJ2-3; 8 nucleotides align to TRBD1. Germline V CDR1 and CDR2: SGDLS, YYNGEE. The CDR3 runs to 15 residues. V lost 5 bases, J lost 6 bases, and 11 bases stayed unmatched. CDR3 sequence: CASSHQGAPVDTQYF. Written as DNA, the CDR3 is TGTGCCAGCAGTCATCAGGGGGCCCCGGTTGATACGCAGTATTTT.

At least ten counts were recorded for this clonotype. The chain carries TRBV5-6 and TRBJ2-1; 7 bases line up with TRBD2. From germline, CDR1 is SGHDT and CDR2 YYEEEE. The length of the CDR3 is 16 residues. After removal of 2 bases from V and 5 bases from J, the junction contained 10 bases not matched to a gene. CDR3 sequence: CASSFALATMNNEQFF. CDR3 coding DNA: TGTGCCAGCAGCTTTGCACTAGCGACGATGAACAATGAGCAGTTCTTC.

The V and J genes are TRBV7-2 and TRBJ2-7; D unresolved. CDR3 length equals 14 residues. Germline V CDR1 and CDR2: SGHTA, FQGNSA. The germline V and J ends were trimmed by 1 base and 7 bases, with 14 bases remaining between them. The CDR3 loop is CASSLELQSLEQYF. The CDR3 bases are TGTGCCAGCAGCTTAGAGCTCCAGTCCTTGGAGCAGTACTTC. Variable domain in full (rest from reference TRBV7-2 and TRBJ2-7): GAGVSQSPSNKVTEKGKDVELRCDPISGHTALYWYRQSLGQGLEFLIYFQGNSAPDKSGLPSDRFSAERTGGSVSTLTIQRTQQEDSAVYLCASSLELQSLEQYFGPGTRLTVT.

This clonotype came up many times. The chain carries TRBV5-6 and TRBJ2-7, with TRBD1 identical over 7 bases. In germline, CDR1 is SGHDT, CDR2 YYEEEE. The CDR3 is 14 residues long. V shed 5 bases, J shed 1 base, and the junction held 6 bases outside the gene matches. CDR3 in DNA: TGTGCCAGCAGTTCAACAGGGGAATCCTACGAGCAGTACGTC. It is translated as CASSSTGESYEQYV.

This clonotype was found many times. This sequence joins TRBV6-2 or TRBV6-3 and TRBJ2-5; D unclear. The CDR3 runs 13 residues. Germline V gene sequence: CDR1 MNHEY, CDR2 SVGEGT. V shed 6 bases and J shed 9 bases, with 17 bases lying between them. The CDR3 DNA is TGTGCCAGCAGCCAGACCTCGGGTGGGGCCCAGTACTTC. It is translated as CASSQTSGGAQYF.

The chain combines TRBV4-1 with TRBJ2-1; D gene ambiguous. The germline V gene has CDR1 MGHRA and CDR2 YSYEKL. V was pared by 0 bases and J by 2 bases, with 8 bases between. This CDR3 spans 15 amino acids. As DNA, the CDR3 is TGCGCCAGCAGCCAAGAGTTTCCTACCTACAATGAGCAGTTCTTC. This encodes CASSQEFPTYNEQFF.